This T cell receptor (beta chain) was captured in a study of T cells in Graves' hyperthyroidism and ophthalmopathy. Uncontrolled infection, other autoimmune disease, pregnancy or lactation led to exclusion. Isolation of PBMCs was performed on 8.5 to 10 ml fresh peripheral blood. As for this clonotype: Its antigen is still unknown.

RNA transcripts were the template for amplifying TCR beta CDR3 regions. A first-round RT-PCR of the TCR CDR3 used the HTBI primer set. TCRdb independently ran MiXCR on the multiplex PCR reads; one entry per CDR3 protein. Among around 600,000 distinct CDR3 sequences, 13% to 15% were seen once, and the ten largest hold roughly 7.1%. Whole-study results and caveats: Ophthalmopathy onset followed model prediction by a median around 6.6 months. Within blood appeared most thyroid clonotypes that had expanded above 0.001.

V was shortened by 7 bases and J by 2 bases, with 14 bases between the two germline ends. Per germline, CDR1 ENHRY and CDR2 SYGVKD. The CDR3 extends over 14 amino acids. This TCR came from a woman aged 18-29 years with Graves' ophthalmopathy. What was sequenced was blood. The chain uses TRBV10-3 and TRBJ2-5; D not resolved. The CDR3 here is CAITPSGIQETQYF. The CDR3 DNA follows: TGTGCCATCACGCCCTCCGGTATACAAGAGACCCAGTACTTC.